The sequence of this TCR beta chain was determined in a study of T cell repertoires in cytomegalovirus infection. The wider study: An indication of both CMV infection and matching HLA type came from public TCR beta signatures.

TCRdb passed the reads through MiXCR, listing each CDR3 protein once. The table shows roughly 78,000 distinct CDR3 sequences, with roughly 40% occurring only once. In regard to this clonotype: Antigen unknown.

CDR1 and CDR2 (germline): MNHEY, SMNVEV (reference sequence). The CDR3 totals 11 residues. The V gene lost 3 bases and the J gene lost 7 bases, with 4 bases spanning the gap. Study-wide points: Based on cumulative public TCR beta family frequency, carriers of CMV plus the relevant HLA were identified.

The input for sequencing was CD8+ T cells from cultured PBMCs, taken from culture after CMV antigen stimulation. V and J are TRBV27 and TRBJ2-1, with D unresolved. This sequence was found in a human donor in good health (CMV status not recorded). Some clones in this sample may be carry-over from other donors' samples. This CDR3 reads CASSLLNEQFF. As DNA, the CDR3 is TGTGCCAGCAGTTTGTTGAATGAGCAGTTCTTC.